One sample yielded the 28 T cell receptor beta chains listed below, sequenced in a study of T cell responses to AZD1222 COVID-19 vaccine. Repertoires were generated with immunoSEQ multiplex PCR, while TCRdb's copy carries only in-frame clones and drops some. Counted here are some 170,000 clones, over 75% occurring once; the ten biggest clones make up about 4.5%. Sequencing used peripheral blood, obtained 28 days after the second AZD1222 dose. These receptor sequences come from an adult who received the AZD1222 COVID-19 vaccine.

To note about this clone: At one end, the junction sequence differs from germline, possibly due to a read error. The chain combines TRBV2 with TRBJ1-2, with D uncertain. Per the germline V gene, CDR1 is SNHLY and CDR2 is FYNNEI. This CDR3 has 10 residues. CDR3: CASSGGSPYF. For the CDR3, the DNA is TGTGCCAGCAGTGGAGGTAGCCCGTACTTC.

Comment on this clone: One end of the junction fails to match germline, which may point to a read error. The J gene is TRBJ1-6, the V gene TRBV4-1; D unresolved. The CDR3 is 14 residues long. Germline assignment: CDR1 MGHRA and CDR2 YSYEKL. CDR3 amino acids: CASSQDLANPPLHF. CDR3 coding DNA: TGCGCCAGCAGCCAAGATTTGGCTAATCCACCCCTCCACTTT.

The rearrangement links TRBV19 to TRBJ2-3; TRBD1 or TRBD2 may be the D gene (5 bases each). This CDR3 spans 14 amino acids. The germline CDR1 and CDR2 sequences are LNHDA and SQIVND (reference sequence). With 5 bases removed from V and 7 bases from J, the gap between germline ends came to 16 bases. For the CDR3, the DNA is TGTGCCAGTAGTCTGGGGGTAGATCCCTATACGCAGTATTTT. This translates into CASSLGVDPYTQYF. The full variable domain, rest sourced from reference TRBV19 and TRBJ2-3, is DGGITQSPKYLFRKEGQNVTLSCEQNLNHDAMYWYRQDPGQGLRLIYYSQIVNDFQKGDIAEGYSVSREKKESFPLTVTSAQKNPTAFYLCASSLGVDPYTQYFGPGTRLTVL.

V usage is TRBV6-5 and J usage is TRBJ1-1, with D perhaps matching TRBD1 (5 bases). V lost 6 bases and J lost 7, with 15 bases in between. The CDR3 has 13 amino acids. Germline CDR1 and CDR2: MNHEY and SVGAGI. The CDR3 DNA reads as TGTGCCAGCAGCCTCGACCCGGGGGGTGAAGCTTTCTTT. As protein: CASSLDPGGEAFF.

This chain links TRBV21-1 with TRBJ1-1. TRBV21-1 is labeled a pseudogene. The CDR3 spans 9 residues. The chain's CDR3 is CASSKGAFF. CDR3 DNA: TGTGCCAGCAGCAAAGGAGCTTTCTTT.

The J gene is TRBJ2-5, the V gene TRBV6-2 or TRBV6-3; D gene uncertain. CDR1 MNHEY and CDR2 SVGEGT come from the germline V gene. The length of the CDR3 is 15 residues. V dropped 5 bases and J dropped 0 bases, with 13 bases sitting between them. For the CDR3, the DNA is TGTGCCAGCAGTCCCCTGGGCAGGAACCAAGAGACCCAGTACTTC. Its protein is CASSPLGRNQETQYF.

This chain connects TRBV7-8 to TRBJ1-3; TRBD1 might be the D (6 bases). This CDR3 has 15 amino acids. Between the trimmed V and J ends, which lost 9 bases and 0 bases, there was a span of 15 bases. Germline V CDR1 and CDR2: SGHVS, FQNEAQ. CDR3 in amino acids: CASGGQGFSGNTIYF. Written as DNA, the CDR3 is TGTGCCAGTGGGGGGCAGGGATTCTCTGGAAACACCATATATTTT.

About this clone itself: The junction and the germline gene differ at one end; a read error may be behind it. The genes are TRBV6-1 and TRBJ2-7, with 10 bases fitting TRBD1. The CDR3 covers 18 residues. CDR1 and CDR2 from the germline V gene are MNHNS and SASEGT. CDR3 protein: CASSEGVFGTGVTYEQYF. As DNA, the CDR3 is TGTGCCAGCAGCGAAGGGGTTTTTGGGACAGGGGTTACCTACGAGCAGTACTTC.

This sequence joins TRBV11-1 and TRBJ2-7; D not resolved. Per the germline V gene, CDR1 is SGHAT and CDR2 is FQDESV (reference sequence). Trimming stripped 6 bases from V and 2 bases from J, with 14 bases between. The CDR3 has 14 amino acids. In DNA form, the CDR3 reads TGTGCCAGCAGTCGAGACGCCAGGACCTACGAGCAGTACTTC. This sequence encodes CASSRDARTYEQYF.

This clone appeared a few times. Here the CDR3 reads CASSTYGVNQPQHF. Written as DNA, the CDR3 is TGTGCCAGCAGCACGTATGGGGTCAATCAGCCCCAGCATTTT. The chain joins TRBV7-6 to TRBJ1-5; D is undetermined. This CDR3 contains 14 residues. The germline V gene encodes CDR1 SGHVS and CDR2 FNYEAQ. V shed 5 bases and J shed 3 bases, with 11 bases lying between them.

The sample holds one count of this clone. The chain couples TRBV5-4 to TRBJ2-2, with TRBD1 matching over 9 bases. The CDR3 length is 14 residues. Per the germline V gene, CDR1 is SGHNT and CDR2 is YYREEE (reference sequence). With 4 bases clipped from V and 6 bases from J, the junction kept 4 bases outside the gene matches. Here the CDR3 DNA reads TGTGCCAGCAGCGTCCGGACAGGGGCCGGGGAGCTGTTTTTT. This codes for CASSVRTGAGELFF.

The CDR3 is CASSLGRYTEAFF. The CDR3, as DNA: TGTGCCAGCAGCCTGGGGCGTTACACTGAAGCTTTCTTT. The chain employs TRBV28 and TRBJ1-1; D perhaps matches TRBD1 (5 bases). V was shortened by 6 bases and J by 3 bases, with 11 bases between the two germline ends. Germline-derived CDR1 and CDR2 are MDHEN and SYDVKM. The CDR3 has 13 residues.

This clone appeared a few times. The chain carries TRBV6-2 or TRBV6-3 and TRBJ2-1; no clear D. The CDR3 length is 16 residues. V lost 5 bases and J lost 6, with 20 bases in between. Germline CDR1 and CDR2: MNHEY and SVGEGT. CDR3 DNA sequence: TGTGCCAGCAGTCCACCCGGTAGGCCCTCCGTCAATGAGCAGTTCTTC. Protein product: CASSPPGRPSVNEQFF.

The rearrangement links TRBV6-2 or TRBV6-3 to TRBJ1-4; D is undetermined. V dropped 2 bases and J dropped 6 bases, with 10 bases sitting between them. The CDR3 loop spans 14 amino acids. Germline V gene lookup returns CDR1 MNHEY and CDR2 SVGEGT. The CDR3 region has the DNA TGTGCCAGCAGTTACATCGGGTCTCATGAAAAACTGTTTTTT. Amino acid sequence: CASSYIGSHEKLFF.

V gene TRBV9 combines with J gene TRBJ1-1; D is perhaps TRBD1 (6 bases). V lost 3 bases and J lost 3, with 12 bases in between. Germline CDR1 SGDLS, CDR2 YYNGEE. CDR3 length equals 14 residues. Here the CDR3 reads CASSGLRGHTEAFF. CDR3 in DNA: TGTGCCAGCAGCGGACTCAGGGGCCACACTGAAGCTTTCTTT.

V usage is TRBV6-4 and J usage is TRBJ2-7; tentatively, D is TRBD1 (5 bases). The CDR3 consists of 17 residues. CDR1 is MRHNA, CDR2 SNTAGT, per germline. V dropped 7 bases and J dropped 6 bases, with 28 bases sitting between them. The CDR3 loop is CASTRRTLEAGLSEQYF. The CDR3 DNA is TGTGCCAGCACCCGAAGGACCCTCGAAGCAGGGCTCTCCGAGCAGTACTTC.

The V call is TRBV19, the J call TRBJ2-5; 8 bases map to TRBD2. Looked up from germline, CDR1 is LNHDA and CDR2 is SQIVND (reference sequence). V was clipped by 7 bases and J by 4 bases; unmatched bases: 11. CDR3 size: 15 residues. The CDR3 region has the DNA TGTGCCAGTACCGGGGGGGGCCCCCTCCGAGAGACCCAGTACTTC. Residues: CASTGGGPLRETQYF.

In regard to this clone: The junction departs from germline at one end; a sequencing error may be responsible. The chain has TRBV5-8 and TRBJ1-2, with no clear D. This CDR3 comprises 15 residues. The germline V gene has CDR1 SGHTS and CDR2 YDEGEE. The CDR3 nucleotides read TGTGCCAGCAGCTTGGTGGGTGTAGGCCTACTACTCCCACCCTTC. Amino acid sequence: CASSLVGVGLLLPPF.

The chain couples TRBV6-5 to TRBJ2-7; 9 nucleotides line up with TRBD1. This CDR3 has 13 residues. V shed 6 bases, J shed 2 bases, and the junction held 2 bases outside the gene matches. Per the germline V gene, CDR1 is MNHEY and CDR2 is SVGAGI. CDR3 sequence: CASRTGGAYEQYF. DNA for the CDR3: TGTGCCAGCAGGACAGGGGGGGCCTACGAGCAGTACTTC.

V is TRBV5-1 and J is TRBJ2-1, with 7 bases matching TRBD1. The CDR3 covers 12 residues. V lost 5 bases to trimming and J lost 8 bases; unmatched junction nucleotides: 4. Germline V CDR1 and CDR2: SGHRS, YFSETQ. The CDR3 DNA sequence: TGCGCCAGCAGACAGGGGAACCATGAGCAGTTCTTC. Amino acids: CASRQGNHEQFF.

The genes are TRBV7-8 and TRBJ1-5; TRBD1 aligns across 10 bases. The CDR3 has 16 amino acids. V trimming: 2 bases; J trimming: 7 bases; junction bases outside the gene matches: 8. Germline lookup yields CDR1 SGHVS and CDR2 FQNEAQ. CDR3 in DNA: TGTGCCAGCAGCTTACGACCGGGACAGGGGAGGCAGCCCCAGCATTTT. Translation gives CASSLRPGQGRQPQHF.

The CDR3 spells CASSFGGGADTQYF. In DNA form, the CDR3 reads TGTGCCAGCAGCTTTGGCGGGGGGGCAGATACGCAGTATTTT. V usage is TRBV5-6 and J usage is TRBJ2-3; 9 positions agree with TRBD2. The CDR3 runs 14 residues. The V gene end was trimmed by 2 bases and the J gene end by 4 bases; junction bases not matched to a gene: 2. Per germline, CDR1 SGHDT and CDR2 YYEEEE.

The V and J genes are TRBV6-5 and TRBJ2-7; TRBD2 is a possible D gene (6 bases). The length of the CDR3 is 14 residues. Trimming took off 2 bases at V and 1 base at J, with 9 bases between the two ends. Germline CDR1 MNHEY, CDR2 SVGAGI. Here the CDR3 reads CASSYDGTSYEQYF. The DNA of the CDR3 is TGTGCCAGCAGTTACGACGGGACTTCCTACGAGCAGTACTTC.

V usage is TRBV9 and J usage is TRBJ2-7; no clear D gene. CDR3 length: 14 amino acids. The V gene lost 0 bases and the J gene lost 1 base, with 8 bases spanning the gap. Germline assignment: CDR1 SGDLS and CDR2 YYNGEE. The CDR3 reads CASSVGAGSYEQYF. The CDR3 coding sequence is TGTGCCAGCAGCGTAGGGGCCGGGTCCTACGAGCAGTACTTC.

DNA for the CDR3: TGTGCCAGCAGCGGGGGACAGGGCGACACCGGGGAGCTGTTTTTT. Its translation is CASSGGQGDTGELFF. The chain recombines TRBV5-5 with TRBJ2-2; 9 bases match TRBD1. J lost 3 bases, V lost 4 bases, and 4 bases had no gene match. The CDR3 is 15 residues long. Germline V gene sequence: CDR1 SGHKS, CDR2 YYEKEE (reference sequence).

This clone is a singleton in its sample. V usage is TRBV3-1 (or the pseudogene TRBV3-2) and J usage is TRBJ2-1, with TRBD1 matching over 12 bases. Trimming cost V 1 base and J 15 bases; bases outside gene matches: 7. The germline gives CDR1 LGHDT, CDR2 YNNKEL (reference sequence). CDR3 size: 14 residues. CDR3 in DNA: TGTGCCAGCAGCCAAGCGGGACAGGGGGCTAGGGGGTTCTTC. Its protein is CASSQAGQGARGFF.

The rearrangement joins TRBV4-2 to TRBJ2-3; D is possibly TRBD2 (5 bases). Germline values: CDR1 LGHNA, CDR2 YNFKEQ. CDR3 length equals 15 residues. V was clipped by 0 bases and J by 5 bases, with 12 bases between them. The CDR3, as DNA: TGTGCCAGCAGCCAAGACGGAGCACGGGGAGATACGCAGTATTTT. Translation gives CASSQDGARGDTQYF.

CDR3 DNA: TGCGCCAGCAGCCAAGTTTCTTCCCCGAACACCGGGGAGCTGTTTTTT. Translation gives CASSQVSSPNTGELFF. The rearrangement joins TRBV4-3 to TRBJ2-2; D gene uncertain. V was shortened by 1 base and J by 0 bases, with 9 bases between the two germline ends. This CDR3 spans 16 amino acids. CDR1 is LGHNA, CDR2 YSLEER, per germline.